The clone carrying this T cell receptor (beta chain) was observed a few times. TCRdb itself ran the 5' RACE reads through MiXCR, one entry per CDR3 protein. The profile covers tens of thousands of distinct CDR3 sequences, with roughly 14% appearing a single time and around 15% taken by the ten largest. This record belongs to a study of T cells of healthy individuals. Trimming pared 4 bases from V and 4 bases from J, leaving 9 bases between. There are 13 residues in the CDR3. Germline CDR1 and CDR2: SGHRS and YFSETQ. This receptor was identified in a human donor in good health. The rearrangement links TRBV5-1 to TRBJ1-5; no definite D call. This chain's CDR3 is CASSVDENQPQHF. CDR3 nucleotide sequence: TGCGCCAGCAGCGTCGACGAGAATCAGCCCCAGCATTTT.